This T cell receptor beta chain is from a study of naive and memory T cell subsets. Study-wide findings and caveats: Especially in CD8 cells, naive repertoires contained a few larger clonotypes, possibly CD45RA-re-expressing memory cells.

Germline CDR1 SEHNR, CDR2 FQNEAQ (reference sequence). Deletions cut 4 bases from V and 0 bases from J, with 19 bases between. The CDR3 runs 17 residues. Only one count was recorded for this clonotype. Its antigen remains unknown. This CDR3 fails to terminate in the conserved phenylalanine or tryptophan, so it likely reflects a read error. The beta constant-region primer was an equimolar mix of two oligonucleotides covering TRBC1 and TRBC2. The ligated cDNA underwent four PCR rounds using SP2 and nested alpha and beta constant-region primers. TCRdb used MiXCR to reprocess the UMI-ligation and nested PCR reads, holding one entry per CDR3 protein. The repertoire has 90,000 to 120,000 distinct CDR3 sequences, around 13% of them found once; the top ten carry around 2.7%.

The sequenced sample consisted of naive CD8+ T cells from blood. The chain is built from TRBV7-9 and TRBJ2-7, with unresolved D. The clonotype comes from a human donor in good health. CDR3 coding DNA: TGTGCCAGCAGCTCGACCCAAGCCGGGCTACTCTCCTACGAGCAGTACTAC. Protein product: CASSSTQAGLLSYEQYY.